The TCR beta chain described here comes from a study of cytomegalovirus exposure and HLA in healthy donors. Overall study findings and caveats: The study listed approximately 170 cytomegalovirus-associated TCR beta chains. Later genetic work tied a missense DCLRE1C variant to beta-chain V and J trimming. Published work reported that the classifier diagnosed cytomegalovirus status with high specificity and sensitivity.

Germline CDR1 reads LGHNA; CDR2 reads YNFKEQ. This CDR3 region has 14 residues. Trimming removed 3 bases from V and 6 bases from J; junction bases left unmatched: 7. The primer mix had 60 Vbeta and 13 Jbeta primers. Some clones are missing from TCRdb's copy, which holds only in-frame ones; the method was immunoSEQ multiplex PCR. The repertoire includes more than 100,000 clones, 66% of them detected once, and less than 3.5% sits in the top ten. Concerning this clone: Its target is not known.

The V and J genes are TRBV4-2 and TRBJ2-5, with 7 bases fitting TRBD1. This clonotype was obtained from a woman aged 50 to 60 in good health and CMV-seronegative. The sequenced sample consisted of PBMCs. DNA of the CDR3: TGTGCCAGCAGCCACCTGACAGGGAGTCAGACCCAGTACTTC. It translates to CASSHLTGSQTQYF.